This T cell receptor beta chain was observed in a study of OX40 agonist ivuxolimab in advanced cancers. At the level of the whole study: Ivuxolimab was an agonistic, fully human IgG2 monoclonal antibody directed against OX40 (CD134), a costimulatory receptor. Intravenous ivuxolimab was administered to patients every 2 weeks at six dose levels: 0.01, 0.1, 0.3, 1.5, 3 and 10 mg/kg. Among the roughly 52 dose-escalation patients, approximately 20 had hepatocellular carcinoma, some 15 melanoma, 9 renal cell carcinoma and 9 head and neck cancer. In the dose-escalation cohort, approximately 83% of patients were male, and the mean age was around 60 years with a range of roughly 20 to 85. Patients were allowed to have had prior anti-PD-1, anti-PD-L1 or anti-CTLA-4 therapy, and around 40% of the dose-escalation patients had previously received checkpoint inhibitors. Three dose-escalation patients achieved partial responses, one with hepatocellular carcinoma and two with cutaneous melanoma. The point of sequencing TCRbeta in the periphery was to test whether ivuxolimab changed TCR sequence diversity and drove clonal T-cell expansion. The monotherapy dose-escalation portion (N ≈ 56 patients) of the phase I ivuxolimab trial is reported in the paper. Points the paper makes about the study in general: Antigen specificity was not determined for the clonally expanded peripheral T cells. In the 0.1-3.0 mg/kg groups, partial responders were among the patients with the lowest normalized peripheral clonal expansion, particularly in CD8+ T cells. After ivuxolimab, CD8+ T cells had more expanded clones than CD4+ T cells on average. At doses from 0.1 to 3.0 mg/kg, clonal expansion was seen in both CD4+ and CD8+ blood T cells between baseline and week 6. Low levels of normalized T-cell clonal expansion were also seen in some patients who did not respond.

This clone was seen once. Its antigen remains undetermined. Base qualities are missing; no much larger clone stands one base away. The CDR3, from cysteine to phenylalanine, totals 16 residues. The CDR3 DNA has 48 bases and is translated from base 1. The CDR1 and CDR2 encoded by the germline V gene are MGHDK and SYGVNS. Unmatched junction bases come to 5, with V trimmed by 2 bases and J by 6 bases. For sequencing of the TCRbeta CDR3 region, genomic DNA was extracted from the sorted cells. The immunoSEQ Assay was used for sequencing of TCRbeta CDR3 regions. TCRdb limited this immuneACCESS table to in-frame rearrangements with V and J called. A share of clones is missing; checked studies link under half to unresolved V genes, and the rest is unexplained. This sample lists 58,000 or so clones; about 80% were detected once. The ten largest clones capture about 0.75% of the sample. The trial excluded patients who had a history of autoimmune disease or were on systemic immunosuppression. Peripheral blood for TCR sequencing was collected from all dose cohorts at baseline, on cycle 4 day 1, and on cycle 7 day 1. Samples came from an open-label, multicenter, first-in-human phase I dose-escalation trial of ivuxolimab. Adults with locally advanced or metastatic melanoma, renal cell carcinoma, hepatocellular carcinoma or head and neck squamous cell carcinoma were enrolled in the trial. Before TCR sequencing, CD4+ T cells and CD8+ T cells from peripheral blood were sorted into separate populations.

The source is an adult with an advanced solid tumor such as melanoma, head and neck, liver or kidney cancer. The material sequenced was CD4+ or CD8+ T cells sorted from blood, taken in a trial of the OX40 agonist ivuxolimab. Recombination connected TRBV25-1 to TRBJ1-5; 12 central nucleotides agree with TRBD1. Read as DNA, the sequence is TGTGCCAGCAGTGAAAGTGGGACAGGGGGCCCTCAGCCCCAGCATTTT. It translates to CASSESGTGGPQPQHF.